The 23 T cell receptor beta chains given below trace back to one sample, sequenced in a study of blood T cell repertoires in COVID-19. Clones were read by immunoSEQ multiplex PCR, and TCRdb kept only the in-frame ones, dropping some. The sample gives 150,000 to 200,000 clones, roughly 76% of which show up once; approximately 11% is in the top ten. Sequencing used peripheral blood. All receptors derive from a woman aged 35 to 49 with COVID-19, enrolled during active disease.

The J gene is TRBJ2-2, the V gene TRBV3-1 (or the pseudogene TRBV3-2), with D unclear. The CDR3 has 15 residues. Trimming took 4 bases from V and 6 from J, leaving 15 bases between them. The germline CDR1 and CDR2 sequences are LGHDT and YNNKEL (reference sequence). CDR3 loop: CASSPFLTGAGELFF. The CDR3 bases are TGTGCCAGCAGCCCATTCCTAACGGGTGCCGGGGAGCTGTTTTTT.

The chain carries TRBV11-2 and TRBJ2-1; no firm D call. In germline, CDR1 is SGHAT, CDR2 FQNNGV. The length of the CDR3 is 12 residues. Trimming removed 5 bases from V and 15 bases from J, with 17 bases in between. CDR3: CASSLPSLRLFF. The CDR3 nucleotides are TGTGCCAGCAGCCTCCCCTCCCTCCGTTTGTTCTTC. Full variable domain (rest looked up from reference TRBV11-2 and TRBJ2-1): EAGVAQSPRYKIIEKRQSVAFWCNPISGHATLYWYQQILGQGPKLLIQFQNNGVVDDSQLPKDRFSAERLKGVDSTLKIQPAKLEDSAVYLCASSLPSLRLFFGPGTRLTVL.

The V and J genes are TRBV12-3 or TRBV12-4 and TRBJ1-5, with D perhaps TRBD1 (5 bases). V lost 1 base and J 10 bases, leaving 11 bases between the germline ends. This CDR3 contains 13 residues. This CDR3 reads CASSLGGLFPQHF. CDR3 DNA sequence: TGTGCCAGCAGTTTAGGGGGACTATTCCCCCAGCATTTT.

This chain links TRBV27 with TRBJ1-2; 10 bases are a match to TRBD1. The CDR3 covers 15 residues. Germline lookup yields CDR1 MNHEY and CDR2 SMNVEV (reference sequence). Germline trimming cut 5 bases from V and 3 bases from J; bases unmatched to any gene: 6. Written as DNA, the CDR3 is TGTGCCAGCAGTAAGACAGGGGGCGAGGACTATGGCTACACCTTC. Amino acids: CASSKTGGEDYGYTF.

This chain links TRBV6-2 or TRBV6-3 with TRBJ2-2; possible D gene TRBD1, 6 bases. V lost 5 bases and J lost 4, with 11 bases in between. There are 14 residues in the CDR3. The germline CDR1 and CDR2 sequences are MNHEY and SVGEGT. The CDR3: CASSLRTVTGELFF. The DNA of the CDR3 is TGTGCCAGCAGTCTTCGGACAGTCACCGGGGAGCTGTTTTTT.

The chain links TRBV4-1 to TRBJ1-1; tentatively, D is TRBD1 (6 bases). Germline lookup yields CDR1 MGHRA and CDR2 YSYEKL. This CDR3 is 16 amino acids long. V lost 4 bases and J lost 7, with 22 bases in between. The CDR3 nucleotides read TGCGCCAGCAGCCTTCAGGTGTCAGGGGTGGGTATTGAAGCTTTCTTT. This codes for CASSLQVSGVGIEAFF.

The chain combines TRBV19 with TRBJ2-2, with 10 positions matching TRBD2. J gave up 1 base and V 10 bases, and 21 bases lay outside the gene matches. The germline V gene has CDR1 LNHDA and CDR2 SQIVND (reference sequence). The length of the CDR3 is 20 residues. The CDR3 sequence is CATTSTSASGRYWNTGELFF. CDR3 bases: TGTGCCACCACATCCACCTCGGCTAGCGGGAGATATTGGAACACCGGGGAGCTGTTTTTT.

CDR3 nucleotides: TGTGCCAGCAGCCAAGTTCCCTGGCGGGGCGGCTCGTCTGGCTACACCTTC. It is translated as CASSQVPWRGGSSGYTF. J is TRBJ1-2 and V is TRBV3-1 (or the pseudogene TRBV3-2), with D tentatively TRBD1 (5 bases). This CDR3 contains 17 residues. Germline lookup yields CDR1 LGHDT and CDR2 YNNKEL (reference sequence). V dropped 1 base and J dropped 7 bases, with 22 bases sitting between them.

V is TRBV9 and J is TRBJ2-5; D might be TRBD1 (5 bases). Germline CDR1 reads SGDLS; CDR2 reads YYNGEE. There are 15 residues in the CDR3. V shed 0 bases and J shed 7 bases, with 16 bases lying between them. The CDR3 is CASSVESLGAVTQYF. Here the CDR3 DNA reads TGTGCCAGCAGCGTAGAGTCATTAGGGGCGGTGACCCAGTACTTC.

The chain combines TRBV6-6 with TRBJ2-1; 11 positions match TRBD2. The germline V gene encodes CDR1 MNHNY and CDR2 SVGAGI (reference sequence). The J segment lost 0 bases and the V segment lost 5 bases, leaving 6 bases of the junction unmatched. This CDR3 has 17 amino acids. CDR3 sequence: CASSPLAGGLSYNEQFF. The CDR3 region has the DNA TGTGCCAGCAGTCCCCTAGCGGGAGGCCTCTCCTACAATGAGCAGTTCTTC.

This chain connects TRBV15 to TRBJ2-7, with 9 bases lining up with TRBD2. J gave up 6 bases and V 3 bases, and 6 bases lay outside the gene matches. Germline values: CDR1 LNHNV, CDR2 YYDKDF (reference sequence). This CDR3 contains 14 residues. CDR3 loop: CATSRIAGASEQYF. CDR3 sequence (DNA): TGTGCCACCAGCAGGATAGCGGGAGCGTCCGAGCAGTACTTC.

This sequence joins TRBV29-1 and TRBJ1-2; weak D call: TRBD1 (6 bases). Germline CDR1 and CDR2: SQVTM and ANQGSEA. V lost 5 bases and J 2 bases, leaving 12 bases between the germline ends. CDR3 length: 13 amino acids. CDR3 DNA: TGCAGCGTTATCCGGGACACCAACTATGGCTACACCTTC. Protein: CSVIRDTNYGYTF.

This clone was observed a handful of times. This chain uses TRBV6-6 with TRBJ2-4; 8 nucleotides align to TRBD2. V trimming: 5 bases; J trimming: 7 bases; junction bases outside the gene matches: 16. The CDR3 consists of 17 residues. Germline assignment: CDR1 MNHNY and CDR2 SVGAGI (reference sequence). DNA of the CDR3: TGTGCCAGCAGTCCGCTTCGGGGTAGCGGGATGAGCAACATTCAGTACTTC. It specifies CASSPLRGSGMSNIQYF.

V usage is TRBV7-8 and J usage is TRBJ2-7; 13 nucleotides align to TRBD2. In germline, CDR1 is SGHVS, CDR2 FQNEAQ. The V segment lost 5 bases and the J segment 7 bases; nucleotides outside the gene matches: 8. The CDR3 spans 15 residues. The chain's CDR3 is CASSPGTSGTREQYF. In nucleotides, the CDR3 is TGTGCCAGCAGCCCCGGGACTAGCGGGACTCGGGAGCAGTACTTC.

The J gene is TRBJ2-2, the V gene TRBV19; 7 bases fit TRBD2. The CDR3 has 15 amino acids. Germline trimming cut 7 bases from V and 3 bases from J; bases unmatched to any gene: 8. Per the germline V gene, CDR1 is LNHDA and CDR2 is SQIVND (reference sequence). The chain's CDR3 is CASTSGKTDTGELFF. The CDR3 DNA is TGTGCCAGTACCAGCGGGAAGACAGACACCGGGGAGCTGTTTTTT. Drawing the rest from reference TRBV19 and TRBJ2-2, the complete variable domain is DGGITQSPKYLFRKEGQNVTLSCEQNLNHDAMYWYRQDPGQGLRLIYYSQIVNDFQKGDIAEGYSVSREKKESFPLTVTSAQKNPTAFYLCASTSGKTDTGELFFGEGSRLTVL.

The J gene is TRBJ1-6, the V gene TRBV28; D is perhaps TRBD1 (5 bases). The CDR3 contains 14 residues. The germline CDR1 and CDR2 sequences are MDHEN and SYDVKM. V was trimmed by 8 bases and J by 9 bases, leaving 17 bases between them. In DNA, the CDR3 is TGTGCCAGCCGCACCCAGGGTGGTTCTTCACCCCTCCACTTT. Translating it yields CASRTQGGSSPLHF.

V and J are TRBV6-5 and TRBJ2-1, with 8 bases fitting TRBD2. Losses at the gene ends were 5 bases for V and 4 bases for J; bases not matched to a gene: 7. Per germline, CDR1 MNHEY and CDR2 SVGAGI. This CDR3 spans 15 amino acids. CDR3 residues: CASSPTSGVYNEQFF. The CDR3 bases are TGTGCCAGCAGTCCAACTAGCGGTGTGTACAATGAGCAGTTCTTC.

The chain recombines TRBV6-6 with TRBJ2-2, with D tentatively TRBD2 (5 bases). The CDR3 is made up of 14 amino acids. Deletions cut 6 bases from V and 2 bases from J, with 10 bases between. Germline V gives CDR1 MNHNY, CDR2 SVGAGI (reference sequence). CDR3 sequence: CASSNRGNTGELFF. CDR3 DNA sequence: TGTGCCAGCAGCAACCGGGGAAACACCGGGGAGCTGTTTTTT.

The CDR3 bases are TGTGCCAGCAGCTCCACGGGGACACAAGAGACCCAGTACTTC. Translation gives CASSSTGTQETQYF. The V gene is TRBV11-2, the J gene TRBJ2-5, with a weak D call TRBD1 (6 bases). V was shortened by 4 bases and J by 2 bases, with 11 bases between the two germline ends. This CDR3 has 14 amino acids. Germline assignment: CDR1 SGHAT and CDR2 FQNNGV.

By frequency in the sample, this clone is medium-sized. The chain carries TRBV6-5 and TRBJ1-5; TRBD1 matches at 7 bases. The germline CDR1 and CDR2 sequences are MNHEY and SVGAGI. The CDR3 spans 14 residues. The trim removed 2 bases at V and 3 bases at J, leaving 1 base unmatched. CDR3 amino acids: CASSYQGVNQPQHF. CDR3 bases: TGTGCCAGCAGTTACCAGGGGGTCAATCAGCCCCAGCATTTT.

This clone was seen only a few times. The V gene is TRBV5-1, the J gene TRBJ1-2, with 7 bases identical to TRBD1. V dropped 5 bases and J dropped 8; count of bases not matched to a gene: 9. The CDR3 spans 13 residues. Germline CDR1 is SGHRS and CDR2 is YFSETQ. The CDR3 protein is CASSPGTVSGYTF. The DNA of the CDR3 is TGCGCCAGCAGTCCCGGGACAGTGAGCGGCTACACCTTC.

The gene calls are TRBV10-3 and TRBJ2-6, with a possible D match to TRBD1 (6 bases). From germline, CDR1 is ENHRY and CDR2 SYGVKD. The CDR3 covers 15 residues. V shed 6 bases and J shed 4 bases, with 13 bases lying between them. CDR3 in amino acids: CAISPTGSGANVLTF. The CDR3 nucleotides read TGTGCCATCAGCCCTACAGGGTCAGGGGCCAACGTCCTGACTTTC.

CDR3 coding DNA: TGTGCCACCAGTGACGGACAGGGAATGAATGAAAAACTGTTTTTT. Encoded protein: CATSDGQGMNEKLFF. This chain joins TRBV24-1 and TRBJ1-4; 8 bases fit TRBD1. The germline V gene has CDR1 KGHDR and CDR2 SFDVKD. V trimming: 4 bases; J trimming: 5 bases; junction bases outside the gene matches: 5. This CDR3 has 15 amino acids.